This T cell receptor (beta chain) was observed in a study of T cells in Graves' hyperthyroidism and ophthalmopathy. What was amplified from RNA transcripts were TCR beta CDR3 regions. HTBI primers drove first-round RT-PCR of the TCR CDR3. Using its own MiXCR run on the multiplex PCR reads, TCRdb lists one record per CDR3 protein. The sample contains around 500,000 distinct CDR3 sequences, around 15% of which appear only once. With a duration under 2 months, the hyperthyroidism was newly diagnosed in patients aged 18 to 65. Clinical symptoms, serum thyroxine, TRAb, thyroid ultrasound and orbital computed tomography established diagnosis. There are 14 residues in the CDR3. Trimming at V came to 10 bases and at J to 2 bases, leaving 3 bases not matched to a gene.

The chain has TRBV12-3 or TRBV12-4 and TRBJ2-3; TRBD2 matches at 13 bases. The origin of this receptor is a woman in her forties with Graves' hyperthyroidism. Sequenced sample: blood. CDR3 sequence (DNA): TGTGCCACACTAGCGGGAGGGGTCACAGATACGCAGTATTTT. Amino acid sequence: CATLAGGVTDTQYF.